The 13 T cell receptor beta chains below come from one sample, sequenced in a study of radiotherapy plus CTLA-4 blockade in lung cancer. Profiled with immunoSEQ multiplex PCR; TCRdb holds only in-frame clones, not every one. The repertoire consists of more than 55,000 clones, with approximately 80% occurring once and the leading ten covering 16%. Here the sequenced sample was peripheral blood, taken from a patient treated with radiotherapy plus ipilimumab. The receptor source for this set is a human donor with non-small cell lung cancer who had a complete response to radiotherapy plus ipilimumab.

This sequence joins TRBV6-1 and TRBJ2-1, with 7 bases that match TRBD2. V shed 3 bases and J 12 bases; nucleotides not matched to a gene: 5. Germline V gives CDR1 MNHNS, CDR2 SASEGT. The length of the CDR3 is 12 residues. CDR3 region: CASSEGGRGQFF. CDR3 sequence (DNA): TGTGCCAGCAGTGAGGGGGGGAGAGGGCAGTTCTTC.

This clone was observed a handful of times. The V gene is TRBV10-3, the J gene TRBJ2-5; D might be TRBD1 (5 bases). Germline CDR1 is ENHRY and CDR2 is SYGVKD. The ends were cut back, 3 bases at V and 3 bases at J, with 5 bases in the middle. This CDR3 spans 12 amino acids. CDR3: CAISEQEETQYF. CDR3 in DNA: TGTGCCATCAGTGAACAGGAAGAGACCCAGTACTTC.

The rearrangement links TRBV4-3 to TRBJ1-1; D may be TRBD1 (5 bases). V lost 0 bases and J lost 3, with 14 bases in between. Germline values: CDR1 LGHNA, CDR2 YSLEER. CDR3 size: 16 residues. The DNA of the CDR3 is TGCGCCAGCAGCCAAGATGTAAGGGCAGGGTACACTGAAGCTTTCTTT. Encoded protein: CASSQDVRAGYTEAFF.

This clone was seen only a few times. The V gene is TRBV4-1, the J gene TRBJ1-5; D remains ambiguous. V was pared by 2 bases and J by 1 base, with 9 bases between. Germline V gives CDR1 MGHRA, CDR2 YSYEKL. The CDR3 consists of 15 residues. This CDR3 is CASSQTAWSNQPQHF. CDR3 sequence (DNA): TGCGCCAGCAGCCAAACTGCCTGGAGCAATCAGCCCCAGCATTTT.

The chain links TRBV13 to TRBJ1-3; unclear D gene. V lost 4 bases and J 4 bases, leaving 11 bases between the germline ends. The length of the CDR3 is 14 residues. Per germline, CDR1 PRHDT and CDR2 FYEKMQ (reference sequence). CDR3 DNA sequence: TGTGCCAGCAGCTCGCAGGCTAACGGAAACACCATATATTTT. Translating gives CASSSQANGNTIYF.

This clone was seen once. The V and J genes are TRBV6-6 and TRBJ1-6; TRBD1 agrees at 8 bases. This CDR3 comprises 14 residues. From germline, CDR1 is MNHNY and CDR2 SVGAGI (reference sequence). V lost 7 bases to trimming and J lost 3 bases; unmatched junction nucleotides: 2. The CDR3 loop is CASIDRGYNSPLHF. CDR3 nucleotides: TGTGCCAGCATAGACAGGGGCTATAATTCACCCCTCCACTTT.

The rearrangement uses TRBV5-6 and TRBJ2-5; TRBD2 matches 10 bases. CDR3 size: 16 residues. V shed 0 bases and J 5 bases; nucleotides not matched to a gene: 7. Germline V CDR1 and CDR2: SGHDT, YYEEEE. The CDR3 spells CASSLGPSGSSETQYF. The DNA of the CDR3 is TGTGCCAGCAGCTTGGGGCCTAGCGGGAGTAGTGAGACCCAGTACTTC. The variable domain in full, completed from reference TRBV5-6 and TRBJ2-5, reads DAGVTQSPTHLIKTRGQQVTLRCSPKSGHDTVSWYQQALGQGPQFIFQYYEEEERQRGNFPDRFSGHQFPNYSSELNVNALLLGDSALYLCASSLGPSGSSETQYFGPGTRLLVL.

The chain uses TRBV7-9 and TRBJ1-1; perhaps TRBD1 as D (5 bases). CDR3 size: 12 residues. The V end was cut by 5 bases, the J end by 6 bases, with 10 bases between. CDR1 is SEHNR and CDR2 is FQNEAQ in the germline V gene (reference sequence). The CDR3 reads CASSPGGAEAFF. The CDR3 nucleotides are TGTGCCAGCAGCCCCGGGGGGGCTGAAGCTTTCTTT. The full variable domain, rest sourced from reference TRBV7-9 and TRBJ1-1, is DTGVSQNPRHKITKRGQNVTFRCDPISEHNRLYWYRQTLGQGPEFLTYFQNEAQLEKSRLLSDRFSAERPKGSFSTLEIQRTEQGDSAMYLCASSPGGAEAFFGQGTRLTVV.

The V and J genes are TRBV10-2 and TRBJ2-1, with TRBD2 matching over 14 bases. With 5 bases clipped from V and 10 bases from J, the junction kept 4 bases outside the gene matches. The CDR3 extends over 14 amino acids. The germline V gene encodes CDR1 WSHSY and CDR2 SAAADI. The CDR3 is CASSNGLAGGEQFF. Here the CDR3 DNA reads TGCGCCAGCAGTAATGGACTAGCGGGAGGAGAGCAGTTCTTC.

The V and J genes are TRBV6-1 and TRBJ2-3, with 9 bases matching TRBD1. J gave up 4 bases and V 3 bases, and 8 bases lay outside the gene matches. Germline V gives CDR1 MNHNS, CDR2 SASEGT. The CDR3 runs to 16 residues. Written as DNA, the CDR3 is TGTGCCAGCAGTGACGACCTGGGACAGGGATCAGATACGCAGTATTTT. Its protein is CASSDDLGQGSDTQYF.

This clone came up a few times. The CDR3 is CASSKPGQMNTEAFF. In nucleotides, the CDR3 is TGTGCCAGCAGCAAACCGGGACAGATGAACACTGAAGCTTTCTTT. The gene calls are TRBV6-5 and TRBJ1-1, with TRBD1 matching 7 bases. The CDR3 has 15 residues. The junction had 7 bases not matched to a gene; V was cut back by 6 bases and J by 0 bases. In germline, CDR1 is MNHEY, CDR2 SVGAGI.

This clone has only a few counts. The gene calls are TRBV7-9 and TRBJ1-1, with unresolved D. Looked up from germline, CDR1 is SEHNR and CDR2 is FQNEAQ (reference sequence). Trimming took off 4 bases at V and 3 bases at J, with 9 bases between the two ends. There are 13 residues in the CDR3. CDR3 sequence reads: CASSSQYHTEAFF. The CDR3, as DNA: TGTGCCAGCAGCTCACAATACCACACTGAAGCTTTCTTT.

The chain carries TRBV4-1 and TRBJ1-3, with 7 bases that match TRBD1. The CDR3 spans 15 residues. Germline V lookup: CDR1 MGHRA, CDR2 YSYEKL. V lost 3 bases, J lost 2 bases, and 4 bases stayed unmatched. This CDR3 is CASSQRQGAGNTIYF. The CDR3 DNA reads as TGCGCCAGCAGCCAGCGGCAGGGGGCTGGAAACACCATATATTTT.